This T cell receptor (beta chain) was sequenced in a study of T cells after posttransplantation cyclophosphamide. This clone appeared many times. The antigen is undetermined. General study findings and limits: Tissue-infiltrating T cells from skin or gut overlapped little with blood T cells. Donor-recipient repertoire similarity was low at 1-2 months, rising over year one.

Treatment was busulfan-fludarabine conditioning, a marrow graft, and cyclophosphamide on days +3 and +4. V lost 1 base to trimming and J lost 3 bases; unmatched junction nucleotides: 1. The CDR3 consists of 15 residues. Germline loops: CDR1 SGDLS, CDR2 YYNGEE. Generated by immunoSEQ multiplex PCR, the TCRdb table keeps only in-frame clones and is missing some. The sample shows 23,000 or so clones, none of them appearing just once. This material consisted of PBMCs, taken after allogeneic stem cell transplant with posttransplant cyclophosphamide. V usage is TRBV9 and J usage is TRBJ2-1; 10 nucleotides align to TRBD2. The sequence came from a male patient younger than 35 who received an allogeneic stem cell transplant from a related donor, was CMV-positive, and had no GVHD. Among the T cells, some may be from the graft donor. The CDR3: CASSVLAGDYNEQFF. CDR3 sequence (DNA): TGTGCCAGCAGCGTACTAGCGGGGGACTACAATGAGCAGTTCTTC.